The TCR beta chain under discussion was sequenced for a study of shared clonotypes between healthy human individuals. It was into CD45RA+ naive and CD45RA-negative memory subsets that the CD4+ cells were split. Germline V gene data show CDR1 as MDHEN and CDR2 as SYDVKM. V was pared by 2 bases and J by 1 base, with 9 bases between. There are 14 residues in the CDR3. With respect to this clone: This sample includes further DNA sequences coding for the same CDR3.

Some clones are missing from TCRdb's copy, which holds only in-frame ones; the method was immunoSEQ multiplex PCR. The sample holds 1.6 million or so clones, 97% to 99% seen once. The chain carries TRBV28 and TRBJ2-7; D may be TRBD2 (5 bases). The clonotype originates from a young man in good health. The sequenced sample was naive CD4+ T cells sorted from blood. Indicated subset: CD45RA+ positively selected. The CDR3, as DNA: TGTGCCAGCAGTTTACTAGCTGGGTCCTACGAGCAGTACTTC. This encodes CASSLLAGSYEQYF.